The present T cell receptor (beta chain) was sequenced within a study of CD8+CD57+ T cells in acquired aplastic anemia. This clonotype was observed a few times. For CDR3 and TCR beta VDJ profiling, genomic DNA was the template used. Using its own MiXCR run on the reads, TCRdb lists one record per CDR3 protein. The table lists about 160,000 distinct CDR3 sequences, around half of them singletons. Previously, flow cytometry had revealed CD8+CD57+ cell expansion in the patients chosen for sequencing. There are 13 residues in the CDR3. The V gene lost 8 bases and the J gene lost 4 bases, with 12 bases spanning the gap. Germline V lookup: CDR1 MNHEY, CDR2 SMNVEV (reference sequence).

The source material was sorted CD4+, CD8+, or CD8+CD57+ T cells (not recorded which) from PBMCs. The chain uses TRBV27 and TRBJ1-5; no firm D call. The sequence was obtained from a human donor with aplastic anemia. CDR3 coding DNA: TGTGCCAGCGGGCAAAAGGAGAATCAGCCCCAGCATTTT. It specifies CASGQKENQPQHF.